This T cell receptor beta chain was sequenced during a study of T cell changes during pregnancy in multiple sclerosis. Clones were sequenced by immunoSEQ multiplex PCR, and TCRdb holds only the in-frame ones, with some missing. Of tens of thousands of clones in the sample, approximately 90% are singletons; the top ten hold roughly 2.5%. Germline-derived CDR1 and CDR2 are MDHEN and SYDVKM. V was trimmed by 6 bases and J by 3 bases, leaving 17 bases between them. The CDR3 is made up of 15 amino acids. The chain combines TRBV28 with TRBJ1-2, with D possibly TRBD1 on 5 matching bases. The sample in question was peripheral blood, obtained in the first trimester of pregnancy. This TCR was sampled from a female donor with multiple sclerosis, enrolled in a pregnancy study. The DNA for the CDR3 is TGTGCCAGCAGCCCGTTGACGGGGGAATACTATGGCTACACCTTC. This translates into CASSPLTGEYYGYTF.